The source of this TCR beta chain is a study of circulating and synovial CD4+ cells in juvenile arthritis. Study results and limitations: T cell genome counts differed by at least an order of magnitude between CPL and CD4 samples.

The method was immunoSEQ multiplex PCR; TCRdb's version includes in-frame clones alone and lacks a portion of them. This sample yields about 33,000 clones, of which 90% to 95% are seen a single time; roughly 0.16% belongs to the top ten. In regard to this clone: The target antigen is unknown.

Germline V gene data show CDR1 as MNHNS and CDR2 as SASEGT. The trim removed 10 bases at V and 0 bases at J, leaving 8 bases unmatched. The CDR3 covers 15 residues. V gene TRBV6-1 combines with J gene TRBJ2-1; TRBD2 agrees at 8 bases. This receptor was taken from a human donor with juvenile idiopathic arthritis. The sequencing sample was made of CD4+ T cells from blood. CDR3 sequence: CATKRTSSSYNEQFF. The CDR3 nucleotides read TGTGCCACGAAGAGGACTAGCAGCTCCTACAATGAGCAGTTCTTC.